This T cell receptor beta chain derives from a study of blood T cell repertoires in COVID-19 (dated by TCRdb to the early 2020s). For the wider study: Collaborator samples came from the United States, Italy and Spain and covered acute and convalescent phases of COVID-19. The dataset comprised deeply sampled blood TCRbeta repertoires from subjects exposed to, actively infected with, or recovered from COVID-19. The repertoires were made available in a free public database intended to serve as a resource for research on the immune response to SARS-CoV-2. HLA class I and class II types, where available, came from metadata supplied by the sample provider rather than from assay-based typing. The prospective study material was composed of cDNA or gDNA derived from T cells, B-cell-depleted T cells, or PBMCs. Sample metadata almost always included a de-identified subject ID, COVID-19 status, age in years and sex. Samples were obtained from the ongoing ImmuneRACE study (first 160 participants) and from over a thousand subjects provided by 6 global collaborators. Study-wide conclusions, independent of this receptor: Clinical and demographic metadata were provided uncurated, with the amount varying by source and participant.

Each collaborating institution followed its own protocols to collect whole blood in K2EDTA tubes. For TCRbeta analysis, collaborators shipped samples as frozen whole blood, isolated PBMCs, or DNA extracted from either of those sample types. This clone was seen a few times. Its specific antigen is unknown. Base qualities are missing; no much larger clone stands one base away. The CDR3 contains 16 residues, cysteine and phenylalanine counted. Only the CDR3 part of the read is kept: 48 bases, read in frame from the first base. Taken from the germline V gene, the CDR1 and CDR2 loops are MGHDK and SYGVNS. V ends up 6 bases short and J 5 bases short, with an unmatched junction base count of 11. The immunoSEQ Assay, a bias-controlled multiplex PCR, was used to amplify TCRbeta CDR3 regions from genomic DNA. Per the source publication's procedure: Within the assay, amplification of reference gene primers was used to estimate how many nucleated cells each sample contained. To quantify the absolute abundance of each unique TCRbeta CDR3 rearrangement, sequence reads were collapsed and filtered. Productive Simpson clonality was computed per sample as the square root of Simpson's diversity index over productive rearrangements. TCRdb limited this immuneACCESS table to in-frame rearrangements with V and J called. A share of clones is missing; checked studies link under half to unresolved V genes, and the rest is unexplained. V and J calls and clone size are those listed in that table; D and trimming were worked out from the DNA. In all, the sample holds 210,000 or so clones, and roughly 88% of those were seen once. The top ten constitute roughly 1.5% of the sample.

This clonotype was sampled from a young man with active or convalescent COVID-19. The chain is assembled from TRBV25-1 and TRBJ1-4; 8 bases in the junction line up with TRBD1. The sequenced sample consisted of peripheral blood. The nucleotide sequence is TGTGCCAGCAGCGCCGGGACAGGAGTACAGAATGAAAAACTGTTTTTT. It encodes CASSAGTGVQNEKLFF.